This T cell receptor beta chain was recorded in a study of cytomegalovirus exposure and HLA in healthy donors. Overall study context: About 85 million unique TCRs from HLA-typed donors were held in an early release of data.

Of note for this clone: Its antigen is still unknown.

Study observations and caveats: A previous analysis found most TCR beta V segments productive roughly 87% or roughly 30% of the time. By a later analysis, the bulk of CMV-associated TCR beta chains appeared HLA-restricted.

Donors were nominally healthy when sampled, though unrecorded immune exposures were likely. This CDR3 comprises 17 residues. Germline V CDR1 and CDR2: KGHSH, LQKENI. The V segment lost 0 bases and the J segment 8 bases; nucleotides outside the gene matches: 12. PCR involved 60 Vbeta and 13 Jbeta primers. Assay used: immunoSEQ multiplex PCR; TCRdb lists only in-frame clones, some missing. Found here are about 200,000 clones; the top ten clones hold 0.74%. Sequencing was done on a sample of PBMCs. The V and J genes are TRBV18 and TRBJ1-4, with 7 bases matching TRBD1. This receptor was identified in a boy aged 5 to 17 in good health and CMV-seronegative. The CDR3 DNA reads TGTGCCAGCTCACCACCTTTCCCCACAGGGGCTGAAGAAAAACTGTTTTTT. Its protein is CASSPPFPTGAEEKLFF.